This TCR beta chain was identified during a study of CD8+CD57+ T cells in acquired aplastic anemia. Whole-study results and caveats: Twenty-nine sequences, all CD8+ CDR3, were shared between patients and controls. Controls and patients did not differ significantly in CD8+ Simpson's diversity.

V was clipped by 5 bases and J by 9 bases; unmatched bases: 8. This CDR3 comprises 14 residues. CDR1 MNHNY and CDR2 SVGAGI come from the germline V gene (reference sequence). This clonotype occurred many times. Antigen specificity is unknown. Before being chosen for sequencing, patients had shown CD8+CD57+ cell expansion by flow cytometry. Untreated patients provided the blood samples, with no therapy given before sampling. The use of genomic DNA as template underpinned the TCR beta VDJ and CDR3 profiling. A single record per CDR3 protein comes from TCRdb applying MiXCR to the reads. Here the sample spans about 180,000 distinct CDR3 sequences, about half being singletons.

The source material was sorted CD4+, CD8+, or CD8+CD57+ T cells (not recorded which) from PBMCs. The chain is built from TRBV6-6 and TRBJ2-3; 10 bases are a match to TRBD1. This sequence was found in a human donor with aplastic anemia. The CDR3 reads CASSLTGGPRTQYF. Written as DNA, the CDR3 is TGTGCCAGCAGTCTGACAGGGGGCCCCCGAACGCAGTATTTT.